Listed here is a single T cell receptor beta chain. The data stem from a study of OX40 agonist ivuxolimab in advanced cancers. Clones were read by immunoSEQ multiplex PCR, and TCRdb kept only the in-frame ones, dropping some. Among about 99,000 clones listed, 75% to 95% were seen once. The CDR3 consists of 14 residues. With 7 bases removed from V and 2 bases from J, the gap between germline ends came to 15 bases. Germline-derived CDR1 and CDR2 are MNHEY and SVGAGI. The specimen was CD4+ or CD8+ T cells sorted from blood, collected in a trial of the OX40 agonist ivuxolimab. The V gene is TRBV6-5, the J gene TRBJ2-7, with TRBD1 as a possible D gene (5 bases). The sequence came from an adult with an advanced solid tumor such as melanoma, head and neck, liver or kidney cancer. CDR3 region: CASTKTEAPYEQYF. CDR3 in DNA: TGTGCCAGCACCAAGACAGAGGCACCCTACGAGCAGTACTTC.